The clone carrying this TCR beta chain was counted many times. What it binds is not known. The length of the CDR3 is 12 residues. V was pared by 2 bases and J by 10 bases, with 6 bases between. Through a sample-barcoded 5' primer and a J-beta primer mix, a second PCR was run for roughly 7 to 12 cycles. Each cDNA molecule received a tag from a template-switch adaptor that had 12 random nucleotides. TCRdb called the 5' RACE reads again in MiXCR, with one record for every CDR3 protein. The top ten hold 9.4% of the sample, which has some 760,000 distinct CDR3 sequences, roughly 25% seen once. This entry is derived from a study of blood T cells in healthy people across ages. The study's findings and limits: Donors of long life had a larger count of naive CD4+ cells and greater diversity than aged donors.

The sample was also reused in another study, on T cells of mothers and their children.

The sample was blood. This chain links TRBV12-3 or TRBV12-4 with TRBJ1-6; the D is unclear. This receptor was obtained from a boy aged 5 to 17 in good health. The CDR3 DNA reads TGTGCCAGCAGTTTACCGGGATCACCCCTCCACTTT. It is translated as CASSLPGSPLHF.